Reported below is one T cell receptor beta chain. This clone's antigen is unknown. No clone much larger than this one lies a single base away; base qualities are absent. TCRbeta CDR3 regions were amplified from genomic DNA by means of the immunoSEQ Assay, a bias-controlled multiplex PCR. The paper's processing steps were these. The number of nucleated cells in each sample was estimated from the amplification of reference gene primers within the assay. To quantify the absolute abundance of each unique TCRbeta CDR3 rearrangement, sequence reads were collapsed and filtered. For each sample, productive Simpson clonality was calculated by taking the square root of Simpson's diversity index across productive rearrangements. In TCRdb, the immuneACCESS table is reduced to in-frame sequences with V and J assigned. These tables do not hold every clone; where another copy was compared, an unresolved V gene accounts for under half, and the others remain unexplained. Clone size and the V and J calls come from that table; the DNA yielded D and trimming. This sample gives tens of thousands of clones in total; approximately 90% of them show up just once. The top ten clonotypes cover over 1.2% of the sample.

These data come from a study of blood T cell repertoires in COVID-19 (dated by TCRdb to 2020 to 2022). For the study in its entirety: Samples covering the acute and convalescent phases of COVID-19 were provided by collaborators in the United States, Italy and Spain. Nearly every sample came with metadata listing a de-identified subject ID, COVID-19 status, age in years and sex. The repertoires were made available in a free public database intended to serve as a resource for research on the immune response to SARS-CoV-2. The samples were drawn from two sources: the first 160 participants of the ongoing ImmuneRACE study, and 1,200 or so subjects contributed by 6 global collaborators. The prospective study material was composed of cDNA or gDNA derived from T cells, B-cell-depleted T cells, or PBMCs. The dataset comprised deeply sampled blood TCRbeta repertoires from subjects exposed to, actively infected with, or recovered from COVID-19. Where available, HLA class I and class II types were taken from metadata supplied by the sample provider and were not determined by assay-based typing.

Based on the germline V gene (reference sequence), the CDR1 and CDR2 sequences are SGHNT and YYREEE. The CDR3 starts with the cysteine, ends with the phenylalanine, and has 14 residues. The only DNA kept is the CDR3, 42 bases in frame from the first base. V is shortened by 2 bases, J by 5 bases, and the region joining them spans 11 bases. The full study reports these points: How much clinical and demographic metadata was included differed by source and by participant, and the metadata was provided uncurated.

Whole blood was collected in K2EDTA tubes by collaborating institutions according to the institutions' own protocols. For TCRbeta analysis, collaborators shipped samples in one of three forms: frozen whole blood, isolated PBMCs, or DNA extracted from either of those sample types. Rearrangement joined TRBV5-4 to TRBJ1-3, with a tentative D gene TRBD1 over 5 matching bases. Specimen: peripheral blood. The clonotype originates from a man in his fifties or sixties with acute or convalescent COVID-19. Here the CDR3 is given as CASSFGGIRNTIYF. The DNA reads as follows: TGTGCCAGCAGCTTCGGGGGGATCAGAAACACCATATATTTT.